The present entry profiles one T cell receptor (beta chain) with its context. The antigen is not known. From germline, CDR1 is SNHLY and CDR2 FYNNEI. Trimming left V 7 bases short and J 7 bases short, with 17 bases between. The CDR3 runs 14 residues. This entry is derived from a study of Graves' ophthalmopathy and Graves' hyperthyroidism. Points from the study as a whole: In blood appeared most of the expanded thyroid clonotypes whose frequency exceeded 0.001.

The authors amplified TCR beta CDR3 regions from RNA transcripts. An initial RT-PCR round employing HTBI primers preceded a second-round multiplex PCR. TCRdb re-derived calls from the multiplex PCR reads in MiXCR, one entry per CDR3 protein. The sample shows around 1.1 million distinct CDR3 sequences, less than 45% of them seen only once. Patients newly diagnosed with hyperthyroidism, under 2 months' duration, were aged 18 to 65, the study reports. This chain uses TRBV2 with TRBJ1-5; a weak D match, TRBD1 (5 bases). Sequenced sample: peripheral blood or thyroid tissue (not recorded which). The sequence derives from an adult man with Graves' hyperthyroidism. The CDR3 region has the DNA TGTGCCAGCACTACAGGAGGGGTAGGACAGCCCCAGCATTTT. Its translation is CASTTGGVGQPQHF.